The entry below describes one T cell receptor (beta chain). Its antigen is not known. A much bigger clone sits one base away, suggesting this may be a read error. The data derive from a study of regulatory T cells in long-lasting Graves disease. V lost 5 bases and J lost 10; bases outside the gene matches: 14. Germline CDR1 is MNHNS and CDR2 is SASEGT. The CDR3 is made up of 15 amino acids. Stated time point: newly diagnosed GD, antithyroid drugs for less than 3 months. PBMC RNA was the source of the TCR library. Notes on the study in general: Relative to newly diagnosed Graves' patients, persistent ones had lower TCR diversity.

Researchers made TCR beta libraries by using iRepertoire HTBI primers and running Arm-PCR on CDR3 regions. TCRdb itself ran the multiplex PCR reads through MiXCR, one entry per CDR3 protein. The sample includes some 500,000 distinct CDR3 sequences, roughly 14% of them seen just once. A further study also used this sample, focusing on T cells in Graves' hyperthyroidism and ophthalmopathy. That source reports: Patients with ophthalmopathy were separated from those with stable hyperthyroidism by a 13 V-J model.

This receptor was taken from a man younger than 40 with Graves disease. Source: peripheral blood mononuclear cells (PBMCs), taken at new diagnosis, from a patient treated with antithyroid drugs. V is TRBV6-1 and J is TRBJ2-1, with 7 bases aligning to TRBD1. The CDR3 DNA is TGTGCCAGCAGTCTCGACAGGGCGGGTTTACACGAGCAGTTCTTC. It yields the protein CASSLDRAGLHEQFF.